A single sample is the source of the 7 T cell receptor beta chains below, sequenced in a study of T cells expressing NK-cell markers. Reanalyzing the 5' RACE reads, TCRdb keeps one entry per CDR3 protein, without DNA. The sample has some 340,000 distinct CDR3 sequences. Sequencing input: blood T cells: a sorted CD56 or NKG2C T cell subset, CD4+ or CD8+ T cells, or bulk PBMC T cells (not recorded which). Receptors originate from a man aged 18 to 70 in good health.

J is TRBJ2-7 and V is TRBV6-1; no DNA is available, so the TRBD1 call from TCRdb remains unchecked. In germline, CDR1 is MNHNS, CDR2 SASEGT. The length of the CDR3 is 14 residues. CDR3: CASSDRGTSYEQYF.

The rearrangement uses TRBV12-5 and TRBJ2-1; TCRdb designates TRBD1, a call that cannot be tested without DNA. The CDR3 sequence is 13 residues long. The germline CDR1 and CDR2 sequences are LGHNT and FRNRAP. CDR3 amino acids: CASGFSAGGEQFF.

The rearrangement links TRBV20-1 to TRBJ2-3; with no DNA, the TCRdb D assignment of TRBD2 cannot be verified. The CDR3 has 16 amino acids. Germline lookup yields CDR1 DFQATT and CDR2 SNEGSKA (reference sequence). The chain's CDR3 is CSARPPSGGRGDTQYF.

The V and J genes are TRBV20-1 and TRBJ2-4; the D gene TCRdb calls, TRBD1, cannot be checked with no DNA. This CDR3 is 15 amino acids long. Germline-derived CDR1 and CDR2 are DFQATT and SNEGSKA (reference sequence). The CDR3 region is CSARDGRGAGNIQYF.

The rearrangement joins TRBV3-1 to TRBJ1-2; TCRdb gives TRBD1 as the D gene, but with no DNA this cannot be confirmed. The germline V gene encodes CDR1 LGHDT and CDR2 YNNKEL (reference sequence). The CDR3 is 16 residues long. CDR3 sequence reads: CASTIGTANFNYGYTF.

The chain uses TRBV19 and TRBJ2-4; there is no DNA to check the TCRdb D call of TRBD1. The CDR3 covers 15 residues. The germline V gene encodes CDR1 LNHDA and CDR2 SQIVND (reference sequence). The CDR3: CASSMTDRAKNIQYF.

This chain uses TRBV5-1 with TRBJ2-3. This CDR3 comprises 17 residues. CDR1 and CDR2 from the germline V gene are SGHRS and YFSETQ. The CDR3 sequence: CASRNNLIRTSTDTQYF.